The 25 T cell receptor beta chains given below trace back to one sample, sequenced in a study of T cell changes during pregnancy in multiple sclerosis. TCRdb's table, derived via immunoSEQ multiplex PCR, lists solely in-frame clones and lacks some. This table holds 30,000 to 35,000 clones, roughly 89% found once. Sequencing used CD8+ T cells from peripheral blood mononuclear cells, obtained before pregnancy. These receptors were obtained from a female donor with multiple sclerosis, enrolled in a pregnancy study.

This clone was seen a single time. The CDR3 spells CASSGTGEADTQYF. As DNA, the CDR3 is TGTGCCAGCAGTGGGACAGGGGAGGCAGATACGCAGTATTTT. The rearrangement uses TRBV6-4 and TRBJ2-3, with 9 bases fitting TRBD1. Germline CDR1 reads MRHNA; CDR2 reads SNTAGT. The CDR3 is 14 residues long. Trimming at V came to 4 bases and at J to 4 bases, leaving 3 bases not matched to a gene.

V usage is TRBV6-6 and J usage is TRBJ2-4; possibly TRBD1 for D (6 bases). CDR1 MNHNY and CDR2 SVGAGI come from the germline V gene (reference sequence). Trimming took off 5 bases at V and 6 bases at J, with 20 bases between the two ends. This CDR3 has 16 amino acids. The CDR3 protein is CASSPGQFLGLNIQYF. The CDR3 DNA follows: TGTGCCAGCAGTCCAGGACAGTTTCTGGGGTTAAACATTCAGTACTTC.

The rearrangement uses TRBV4-3 and TRBJ2-1; 8 nucleotides agree with TRBD2. V shed 3 bases and J 7 bases; nucleotides not matched to a gene: 8. Germline V lookup: CDR1 LGHNA, CDR2 YSLEER. CDR3 length: 15 residues. CDR3 amino acids: CASSQGAGGMNEQFF. The CDR3 nucleotides are TGCGCCAGCAGCCAGGGGGCGGGGGGAATGAATGAGCAGTTCTTC.

The sample holds one count of this clone. The rearrangement uses TRBV4-1 and TRBJ1-6; D perhaps matches TRBD1 (6 bases). This CDR3 has 14 amino acids. Per the germline V gene, CDR1 is MGHRA and CDR2 is YSYEKL. Trimming cost V 3 bases and J 6 bases, with 9 bases left between them. The chain's CDR3 is CASSHRGGNSPLHF. For the CDR3, the DNA is TGCGCCAGCAGCCACAGGGGTGGTAATTCACCCCTCCACTTT.

The chain recombines TRBV7-9 with TRBJ1-2, with TRBD1 as a possible D gene (6 bases). Germline values: CDR1 SEHNR, CDR2 FQNEAQ (reference sequence). The CDR3 loop spans 15 amino acids. Trimming pared 0 bases from V and 8 bases from J, leaving 16 bases between. The CDR3 region is CASSLAQGPAGGYTF. The CDR3 nucleotides read TGTGCCAGCAGCTTAGCTCAGGGGCCAGCTGGCGGCTACACCTTC.

About this clone itself: Other nucleotide sequences from this sample produce the same CDR3. This chain joins TRBV30 and TRBJ1-2; D may be TRBD1 (5 bases). Looked up from germline, CDR1 is GTSNPN and CDR2 is SVGIG (reference sequence). V was shortened by 1 base and J by 8 bases, with 8 bases between the two germline ends. The CDR3 is 11 residues long. The CDR3: CAWSAGLGYTF. The CDR3 nucleotides are TGTGCCTGGAGTGCAGGGCTGGGCTACACCTTC.

The sample holds one count of this clone. The V and J genes are TRBV6-6 and TRBJ2-7, with D possibly being TRBD2 (5 bases). The V end was cut by 0 bases, the J end by 2 bases, with 8 bases between. This CDR3 contains 14 residues. The germline CDR1 and CDR2 sequences are MNHNY and SVGAGI (reference sequence). The CDR3 DNA reads TGTGCCAGCAGTTACTCGCAGGAGGCCTACGAGCAGTACTTC. Its translation is CASSYSQEAYEQYF.

The chain employs TRBV11-2 and TRBJ1-4; a weak D match, TRBD1 (5 bases). The V gene lost 5 bases and the J gene lost 0 bases, with 7 bases spanning the gap. Germline V gene lookup returns CDR1 SGHAT and CDR2 FQNNGV. The CDR3 has 14 amino acids. The CDR3 DNA reads as TGTGCCAGCAGCCAGGGTGCAACTAATGAAAAACTGTTTTTT. Its protein product is CASSQGATNEKLFF.

V usage is TRBV9 and J usage is TRBJ2-7; unclear D gene. Germline loops: CDR1 SGDLS, CDR2 YYNGEE. The length of the CDR3 is 12 residues. Trimming removed 0 bases at V and 5 bases at J, with 6 bases between. CDR3 DNA sequence: TGTGCCAGCAGCGTAGGGCAGAACGAGCAGTACTTC. Translating it yields CASSVGQNEQYF.

This clone appeared a single time. This chain uses TRBV6-6 with TRBJ1-5; D unresolved. The V end was cut by 2 bases, the J end by 6 bases, with 11 bases between. CDR3 length: 14 residues. Germline V gene data show CDR1 as MNHNY and CDR2 as SVGAGI (reference sequence). CDR3: CASSYPEVAQPQHF. The DNA for the CDR3 is TGTGCCAGCAGTTACCCAGAAGTGGCTCAGCCCCAGCATTTT.

The chain combines TRBV18 with TRBJ1-1, with D perhaps matching TRBD1 (6 bases). The CDR3 consists of 15 residues. Trimming took off 3 bases at V and 2 bases at J, with 13 bases between the two ends. Germline assignment: CDR1 KGHSH and CDR2 LQKENI. This CDR3 reads CASSPEWGLNTEAFF. In DNA, the CDR3 is TGTGCCAGCTCACCTGAATGGGGGCTTAACACTGAAGCTTTCTTT.

V usage is TRBV10-1 and J usage is TRBJ2-3; TRBD2 is a possible D gene (5 bases). This CDR3 region has 15 residues. Germline CDR1 reads WNHNN; CDR2 reads SYGVQD (reference sequence). V was cut by 6 bases and J by 6 bases, with 19 bases left in between. CDR3: CASSSGVTVSDTQYF. CDR3 coding DNA: TGCGCCAGCAGCTCCGGGGTAACAGTATCGGATACGCAGTATTTT.

The chain joins TRBV6-5 to TRBJ2-7; D may be TRBD1 (7 bases). Germline V gene sequence: CDR1 MNHEY, CDR2 SVGAGI. The CDR3 has 13 residues. Trimming removed 6 bases from V and 0 bases from J, with 9 bases in between. CDR3 nucleotide sequence: TGTGCCAGCAGGCGGGACAGCTCCTACGAGCAGTACTTC. This translates into CASRRDSSYEQYF.

In its sample, this clone was seen once. The V gene is TRBV6-5, the J gene TRBJ1-2, with 7 nucleotides matching TRBD1. The V gene's germline CDR1 is MNHEY and CDR2 SVGAGI. The trim removed 0 bases at V and 8 bases at J, leaving 6 bases unmatched. The CDR3 runs 14 residues. This CDR3 is CASSYSEGARGYTF. DNA for the CDR3: TGTGCCAGCAGTTACTCGGAGGGGGCTCGGGGCTACACCTTC.

This clone was picked up one time. The chain is built from TRBV30 and TRBJ2-1; a possible D gene is TRBD1 (5 bases). This CDR3 contains 13 residues. Germline V gene lookup returns CDR1 GTSNPN and CDR2 SVGIG (reference sequence). Between the trimmed V and J ends, which lost 0 bases and 3 bases, there was a span of 6 bases. The CDR3 DNA is TGTGCCTGGAGTGTACAGGACTACAATGAGCAGTTCTTC. Protein: CAWSVQDYNEQFF.

This chain uses TRBV15 with TRBJ1-1; D unresolved. V was pared by 1 base and J by 1 base, with 10 bases between. CDR3 size: 15 residues. Germline V lookup: CDR1 LNHNV, CDR2 YYDKDF (reference sequence). The CDR3 nucleotides read TGTGCCACCAGCAGAGTCCTGTTGCGGAACACTGAAGCTTTCTTT. It yields the protein CATSRVLLRNTEAFF. Full variable domain (outside the CDR3, taken from reference TRBV15 and TRBJ1-1): DAMVIQNPRYQVTQFGKPVTLSCSQTLNHNVMYWYQQKSSQAPKLLFHYYDKDFNNEADTPDNFQSRRPNTSFCFLDIRSPGLGDTAMYLCATSRVLLRNTEAFFGQGTRLTVV.

The J gene is TRBJ2-1, the V gene TRBV4-3; D might be TRBD1 (6 bases). V was shortened by 0 bases and J by 8 bases, with 20 bases between the two germline ends. CDR1 and CDR2 (germline): LGHNA, YSLEER. The CDR3 is made up of 17 amino acids. CDR3 DNA: TGCGCCAGCAGCCAAGATTTTTACAGGGAAAGGGCGGATGAGCAGTTCTTC. Translation gives CASSQDFYRERADEQFF.

The genes are TRBV2 and TRBJ2-7; no definite D call. V lost 4 bases and J 3 bases, leaving 4 bases between the germline ends. CDR3 length: 11 amino acids. The germline CDR1 and CDR2 sequences are SNHLY and FYNNEI. CDR3 sequence (DNA): TGTGCCAGCAGTGCAGACTACGAGCAGTACTTC. This encodes CASSADYEQYF.

The chain couples TRBV23-1 to TRBJ2-7; a possible D gene is TRBD1 (5 bases). TRBV23-1 is given ORF status, its function remaining uncertain. Trimming removed 8 bases from V and 3 bases from J, with 11 bases in between. CDR3 size: 12 residues. The chain's CDR3 is CASRQSHYEQYF. CDR3 bases: TGCGCCAGCCGACAGAGCCACTACGAGCAGTACTTC.

This clone was seen a single time. This chain connects TRBV19 to TRBJ1-1; D unresolved. Germline V lookup: CDR1 LNHDA, CDR2 SQIVND (reference sequence). The CDR3 spans 13 residues. Trimming left V 9 bases short and J 6 bases short, with 17 bases between. The CDR3 here is CASSRVTPAEAFF. The CDR3 coding sequence is TGTGCCAGCTCTCGGGTTACCCCAGCTGAAGCTTTCTTT.

The genes are TRBV18 and TRBJ2-2; tentative D call: TRBD1 (5 bases). Per the germline V gene, CDR1 is KGHSH and CDR2 is LQKENI. With 6 bases removed from V and 6 bases from J, the gap between germline ends came to 8 bases. There are 12 residues in the CDR3. The CDR3: CASSPGPGELFF. The DNA of the CDR3 is TGTGCCAGCTCCCCAGGGCCCGGGGAGCTGTTTTTT.

This clone was picked up a small number of times. The chain recombines TRBV10-3 with TRBJ1-4; D is possibly TRBD1 (6 bases). Germline CDR1 reads ENHRY; CDR2 reads SYGVKD. With 3 bases removed from V and 8 bases from J, the gap between germline ends came to 13 bases. The CDR3 has 14 amino acids. In nucleotides, the CDR3 is TGTGCCATCAGTGATCGAACAGGGTACGAAAAACTGTTTTTT. Translation: CAISDRTGYEKLFF.

The chain is built from TRBV6-4 and TRBJ1-6; 9 nucleotides align to TRBD1. The J segment lost 10 bases and the V segment lost 10 bases, leaving 8 bases of the junction unmatched. The germline V gene encodes CDR1 MRHNA and CDR2 SNTAGT. The CDR3 is made up of 13 amino acids. CDR3 coding DNA: TGTGCCATAGGACAGGGGAGTCGATCACCCCTCCACTTT. As protein: CAIGQGSRSPLHF.

This clone was observed once. This rearrangement joins TRBV28 to TRBJ2-1; TRBD1 matches at 7 bases. This CDR3 has 14 residues. Germline-derived CDR1 and CDR2 are MDHEN and SYDVKM. V lost 5 bases and J lost 7; bases outside the gene matches: 8. CDR3 region: CASSLYQGVNEQFF. The CDR3 DNA follows: TGTGCCAGCAGTCTTTACCAGGGGGTTAATGAGCAGTTCTTC.

The chain employs TRBV27 and TRBJ1-1; TRBD1 agrees at 8 bases. Trimming removed 5 bases from V and 0 bases from J; junction bases left unmatched: 11. Germline assignment: CDR1 MNHEY and CDR2 SMNVEV (reference sequence). The CDR3 is made up of 17 amino acids. Here the CDR3 reads CASSVLRGRGLNTEAFF. In DNA, the CDR3 is TGTGCCAGCAGTGTTCTCAGGGGGCGAGGGTTGAACACTGAAGCTTTCTTT.